Below, 30 T cell receptor beta chains from the same sample are listed, as sequenced in a study of cytomegalovirus exposure and HLA in healthy donors. PCR primers comprised 60 Vbeta and 13 Jbeta primers. TCRdb keeps only in-frame clones here, not all; method: immunoSEQ multiplex PCR. The sample consists of some 110,000 clones, 75% of them appearing once. Sequenced: PBMCs. These receptors were taken from a male donor in good health and CMV-seropositive.

The chain uses TRBV18 and TRBJ2-2; 9 bases are shared with TRBD1. The junction had 2 bases not matched to a gene; V was cut back by 8 bases and J by 4 bases. Germline values: CDR1 KGHSH, CDR2 LQKENI. The CDR3 covers 13 residues. CDR3 sequence reads: CASGDRATGELFF. The CDR3 DNA is TGTGCCAGCGGGGACAGGGCCACCGGGGAGCTGTTTTTT.

V and J are TRBV4-3 and TRBJ2-7, with D perhaps matching TRBD1 (6 bases). Germline-derived CDR1 and CDR2 are LGHNA and YSLEER. The V and J ends lost 5 bases and 0 bases respectively, with 29 bases between them. CDR3 size: 20 residues. The CDR3 nucleotides read TGCGCCAGCAGCTGTCCCAGGAGGCGGACAGTCCGGGCCATCTCCTACGAGCAGTACTTC. Protein product: CASSCPRRRTVRAISYEQYF.

The chain has TRBV7-9 and TRBJ2-1; TRBD2 is a possible D gene (6 bases). Germline assignment: CDR1 SEHNR and CDR2 FQNEAQ (reference sequence). Trimming took off 4 bases at V and 3 bases at J, with 10 bases between the two ends. The CDR3 consists of 14 residues. The CDR3 DNA reads TGTGCCAGCAGCTATATGGGGGGCTACAATGAGCAGTTCTTC. This translates into CASSYMGGYNEQFF.

This clone came up once. The chain has TRBV29-1 and TRBJ1-2, with D perhaps matching TRBD1 (5 bases). The germline V gene has CDR1 SQVTM and CDR2 ANQGSEA. This CDR3 has 14 residues. V was shortened by 5 bases and J by 4 bases, with 17 bases between the two germline ends. CDR3 DNA: TGCAGCGTTCCATGGGGGGGGACGGGCTATGGCTACACCTTC. This codes for CSVPWGGTGYGYTF.

The V gene is TRBV4-2, the J gene TRBJ2-7, with 11 bases matching TRBD2. With 0 bases clipped from V and 5 bases from J, the junction kept 6 bases outside the gene matches. The CDR3 covers 16 residues. The germline CDR1 and CDR2 sequences are LGHNA and YNFKEQ. This CDR3 reads CASSQDSLAGGNEQYF. The DNA of the CDR3 is TGTGCCAGCAGCCAAGATTCCCTAGCGGGGGGCAACGAGCAGTACTTC.

The gene calls are TRBV4-3 and TRBJ2-7; weak D call: TRBD1 (6 bases). Per the germline V gene, CDR1 is LGHNA and CDR2 is YSLEER. This CDR3 has 14 amino acids. V shed 1 base and J shed 6 bases, with 13 bases lying between them. The CDR3 here is CASSQARAGVEQYF. CDR3 in DNA: TGCGCCAGCAGCCAAGCCCGGGCAGGGGTCGAGCAGTACTTC.

J is TRBJ2-3 and V is TRBV27; D possibly corresponds to TRBD2 (6 bases). CDR1 and CDR2 (germline): MNHEY, SMNVEV (reference sequence). V was clipped by 1 base and J by 1 base, with 12 bases between them. CDR3 length equals 16 residues. The DNA for the CDR3 is TGTGCCAGCAGTTTATGGATGTGGGAGGGCACAGATACGCAGTATTTT. The encoded protein is CASSLWMWEGTDTQYF.

This clone was seen only a few times. This sequence joins TRBV2 and TRBJ2-1; D is perhaps TRBD2 (7 bases). Germline V gives CDR1 SNHLY, CDR2 FYNNEI. This CDR3 has 14 amino acids. The V end was cut by 8 bases, the J end by 9 bases, with 20 bases between. CDR3 in amino acids: CASDQSGGRGEQFF. As DNA, the CDR3 is TGTGCCAGCGACCAGTCGGGGGGCCGCGGTGAGCAGTTCTTC.

The chain recombines TRBV5-6 with TRBJ2-2, with 9 positions matching TRBD2. The CDR3 runs 16 residues. V trimming: 4 bases; J trimming: 6 bases; junction bases outside the gene matches: 10. Germline lookup yields CDR1 SGHDT and CDR2 YYEEEE. Written as DNA, the CDR3 is TGTGCCAGCAGCAACTGGCGGGGGGGCCGTCCCGGGGAGCTGTTTTTT. Translation gives CASSNWRGGRPGELFF. The variable domain in full, with the rest retrieved from reference TRBV5-6 and TRBJ2-2, is DAGVTQSPTHLIKTRGQQVTLRCSPKSGHDTVSWYQQALGQGPQFIFQYYEEEERQRGNFPDRFSGHQFPNYSSELNVNALLLGDSALYLCASSNWRGGRPGELFFGEGSRLTVL.

The V gene is TRBV29-1, the J gene TRBJ1-1; tentatively, D is TRBD1 (5 bases). V was trimmed by 3 bases and J by 2 bases, leaving 7 bases between them. This CDR3 spans 12 amino acids. Germline CDR1 is SQVTM and CDR2 is ANQGSEA. The CDR3 sequence: CSVERDNTEAFF. The CDR3 coding sequence is TGCAGCGTTGAGCGGGACAACACTGAAGCTTTCTTT.

This clone appeared a single time. The chain recombines TRBV28 with TRBJ1-1; 7 bases match TRBD1. The CDR3 is 14 residues long. Trimming cost V 1 base and J 7 bases; bases outside gene matches: 6. Germline CDR1 and CDR2: MDHEN and SYDVKM. CDR3 in amino acids: CASSLLGGAVEAFF. CDR3 nucleotide sequence: TGTGCCAGCAGTTTATTAGGGGGCGCGGTTGAAGCTTTCTTT.

This chain connects TRBV6-6 to TRBJ2-1; 7 bases fit TRBD2. The germline V gene has CDR1 MNHNY and CDR2 SVGAGI (reference sequence). Trimming removed 4 bases from V and 7 bases from J; junction bases left unmatched: 4. The CDR3 totals 13 residues. CDR3 DNA sequence: TGTGCCAGCAGTTCTAGCGGCGGGAATGAGCAGTTCTTC. Translating it yields CASSSSGGNEQFF.

This chain links TRBV7-9 with TRBJ1-5, with 12 bases matching TRBD1. There are 16 residues in the CDR3. Germline loops: CDR1 SEHNR, CDR2 FQNEAQ (reference sequence). With 0 bases clipped from V and 6 bases from J, the junction kept 3 bases outside the gene matches. CDR3 amino acids: CASSLAGQGASQPQHF. CDR3 bases: TGTGCCAGCAGCTTAGCGGGACAGGGGGCGAGTCAGCCCCAGCATTTT.

This clone was seen repeatedly, ten times or more. The chain couples TRBV6-5 to TRBJ2-2; D possibly corresponds to TRBD1 (6 bases). CDR1 is MNHEY, CDR2 SVGAGI, per germline. V was pared by 0 bases and J by 4 bases, with 6 bases between. CDR3 length equals 14 residues. CDR3 region: CASSYSGATGELFF. The CDR3 DNA sequence: TGTGCCAGCAGTTACTCGGGGGCCACCGGGGAGCTGTTTTTT.

In its sample, this clone was seen a few times. The chain uses TRBV5-5 and TRBJ2-5; 16 bases agree with TRBD2. The CDR3 consists of 16 residues. Per the germline V gene, CDR1 is SGHKS and CDR2 is YYEKEE (reference sequence). V lost 4 bases to trimming and J lost 5 bases; unmatched junction nucleotides: 5. The CDR3 loop is CASSPGLAGGRETQYF. CDR3 in DNA: TGTGCCAGCAGCCCGGGACTAGCGGGGGGGCGTGAGACCCAGTACTTC.

This chain connects TRBV30 to TRBJ2-1; the match to TRBD1 covers 11 bases. V gave up 2 bases and J gave up 4 bases; unmatched junction bases: 10. The CDR3 spans 17 residues. Per the germline V gene, CDR1 is GTSNPN and CDR2 is SVGIG (reference sequence). The DNA for the CDR3 is TGTGCCTGGAGTTCCAACGAACGGGACAGGGGGTACAATGAGCAGTTCTTC. Its translation is CAWSSNERDRGYNEQFF.

The chain has TRBV5-1 and TRBJ1-4; TRBD1 agrees at 7 bases. Trimming at V came to 1 base and at J to 8 bases, leaving 8 bases not matched to a gene. CDR1 and CDR2 from the germline V gene are SGHRS and YFSETQ. The length of the CDR3 is 15 residues. CDR3 residues: CASSLLGGGGEKLFF. In DNA, the CDR3 is TGCGCCAGCAGCTTGCTAGGGGGCGGAGGAGAAAAACTGTTTTTT.

This clone was observed a handful of times. This chain joins TRBV6-4 and TRBJ2-1; 9 nucleotides line up with TRBD2. CDR3 length equals 14 residues. V trimming: 3 bases; J trimming: 3 bases; junction bases outside the gene matches: 0. The germline gives CDR1 MRHNA, CDR2 SNTAGT. In nucleotides, the CDR3 is TGTGCCAGCAGTGAAGCGGGAGGCTACAATGAGCAGTTCTTC. Translating it yields CASSEAGGYNEQFF.

This sequence joins TRBV5-6 and TRBJ2-1; the match to TRBD2 covers 13 bases. V shed 2 bases, J shed 7 bases, and the junction held 3 bases outside the gene matches. The germline V gene encodes CDR1 SGHDT and CDR2 YYEEEE. CDR3 size: 15 residues. CDR3 amino acids: CASSLLAGGPNEQFF. The DNA of the CDR3 is TGTGCCAGCAGCTTACTAGCGGGGGGGCCTAATGAGCAGTTCTTC.

The CDR3, as DNA: TGTGCCAGCAGCCCCAGGAACACCGGGGAGCTGTTTTTT. It specifies CASSPRNTGELFF. The chain uses TRBV7-2 and TRBJ2-2; no clear D gene. CDR1 is SGHTA and CDR2 is FQGNSA in the germline V gene. The ends were cut back, 5 bases at V and 1 base at J, with 5 bases in the middle. The CDR3 is 13 residues long.

This chain joins TRBV2 and TRBJ2-2, with 8 positions matching TRBD1. CDR1 SNHLY and CDR2 FYNNEI come from the germline V gene. This CDR3 region has 15 residues. J was trimmed by 6 bases and V by 8 bases; bases with no gene match: 11. The CDR3 sequence is CASAQGALAPGELFF. In DNA form, the CDR3 reads TGTGCCAGCGCCCAGGGGGCTTTAGCGCCCGGGGAGCTGTTTTTT.

J is TRBJ2-1 and V is TRBV14; 16 nucleotides line up with TRBD2. The CDR3 consists of 19 residues. Unmatched junction bases numbered 14, after V lost 4 bases and J lost 8 bases. Germline V lookup: CDR1 SGHDN, CDR2 FVKESK. This CDR3 reads CASSRGTSGRASPYDEQFF. In nucleotides, the CDR3 is TGTGCCAGCAGCCGTGGGACTAGCGGGAGGGCCAGTCCATATGATGAGCAGTTCTTC.

This chain uses TRBV27 with TRBJ2-7; no clear D. The length of the CDR3 is 13 residues. CDR1 is MNHEY, CDR2 SMNVEV, per germline (reference sequence). The ends were cut back, 3 bases at V and 2 bases at J, with 8 bases in the middle. CDR3: CASSLSVPYEQYF. In DNA, the CDR3 is TGTGCCAGCAGTTTGTCAGTTCCCTACGAGCAGTACTTC.

The chain employs TRBV6-5 and TRBJ1-1; 7 bases map to TRBD1. The V gene end was trimmed by 6 bases and the J gene end by 6 bases; junction bases not matched to a gene: 10. The germline V gene has CDR1 MNHEY and CDR2 SVGAGI. The CDR3 contains 14 residues. The CDR3: CASRRQGKNSEAFF. CDR3 sequence (DNA): TGTGCCAGCAGGAGACAGGGTAAAAATTCTGAAGCTTTCTTT.

This chain links TRBV10-3 with TRBJ2-7; D is uncertain. V lost 2 bases and J lost 2, with 4 bases in between. Per the germline V gene, CDR1 is ENHRY and CDR2 is SYGVKD. CDR3 length equals 12 residues. The CDR3 loop reads CAISEVAYEQYF. In DNA form, the CDR3 reads TGTGCCATCAGTGAGGTAGCCTACGAGCAGTACTTC.

The V call is TRBV2, the J call TRBJ1-5; 8 nucleotides line up with TRBD1. The CDR3 contains 14 residues. Trimming at V came to 6 bases and at J to 2 bases, leaving 3 bases not matched to a gene. Germline V lookup: CDR1 SNHLY, CDR2 FYNNEI. CDR3 DNA sequence: TGTGCCAGCAGCGGGGGACAGGGCAATCAGCCCCAGCATTTT. Translation gives CASSGGQGNQPQHF.

The chain carries TRBV5-1 and TRBJ1-2; D gene uncertain. Germline V gene sequence: CDR1 SGHRS, CDR2 YFSETQ. The CDR3 has 13 residues. The ends were cut back, 0 bases at V and 1 base at J, with 4 bases in the middle. CDR3 sequence: CASSLGVNYGYTF. The CDR3 DNA follows: TGCGCCAGCAGCTTGGGAGTTAACTATGGCTACACCTTC.

This clone was observed a handful of times. The genes are TRBV25-1 and TRBJ2-1; D is unclear. The CDR3 consists of 13 residues. Trimming stripped 1 base from V and 6 bases from J, with 7 bases between. In germline, CDR1 is MGHDK, CDR2 SYGVNS. The CDR3 is CASSESDANEQFF. The CDR3 coding sequence is TGTGCCAGCAGTGAATCAGATGCCAATGAGCAGTTCTTC.

V gene TRBV18 combines with J gene TRBJ2-6, with TRBD1 as a possible D gene (5 bases). Trimming stripped 3 bases from V and 1 base from J, with 7 bases between. The CDR3 totals 15 residues. Germline V lookup: CDR1 KGHSH, CDR2 LQKENI. CDR3 sequence: CASSPQGSGANVLTF. The CDR3 DNA reads as TGTGCCAGCTCACCCCAGGGTTCTGGGGCCAACGTCCTGACTTTC.

The CDR3 DNA reads TGTGCCAGCTCACCGGGGGGGGGCGGCAATCAGCCCCAGCATTTT. Translated, it gives CASSPGGGGNQPQHF. J is TRBJ1-5 and V is TRBV18, with D maybe TRBD1 (6 bases). The CDR3 sequence is 15 residues long. Trimming took off 3 bases at V and 2 bases at J, with 11 bases between the two ends. The germline V gene encodes CDR1 KGHSH and CDR2 LQKENI.